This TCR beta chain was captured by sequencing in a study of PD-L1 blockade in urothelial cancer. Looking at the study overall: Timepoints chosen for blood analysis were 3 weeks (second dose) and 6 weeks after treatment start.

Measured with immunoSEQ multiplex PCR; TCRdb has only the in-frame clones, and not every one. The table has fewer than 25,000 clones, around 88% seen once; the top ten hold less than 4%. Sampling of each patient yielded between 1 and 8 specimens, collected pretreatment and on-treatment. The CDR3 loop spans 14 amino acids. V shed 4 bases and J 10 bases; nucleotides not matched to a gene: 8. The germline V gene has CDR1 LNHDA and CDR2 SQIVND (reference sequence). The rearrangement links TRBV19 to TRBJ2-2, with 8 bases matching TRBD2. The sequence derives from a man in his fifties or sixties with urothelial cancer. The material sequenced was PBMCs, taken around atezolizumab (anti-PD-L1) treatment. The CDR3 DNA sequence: TGTGCCAGTAGTACCGGGACTAGTCTTATGGAGCTGTTTTTT. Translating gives CASSTGTSLMELFF.